Presented here are 23 T cell receptor beta chains from one specimen sequenced in a study of CD8+ T cells in alopecia areata. RNA, once extracted, was reverse transcribed into cDNA for use as the sequencing template. Only in-frame clones appear in the TCRdb table, and some are missing; sequencing was by immunoSEQ multiplex PCR. Of about 82,000 clones in the sample, roughly 51% were seen once. The specimen was NKG2D-high CD8+ T cells sorted from blood. These receptors were collected from a human donor with alopecia areata.

The chain combines TRBV30 with TRBJ2-5; D might be TRBD2 (5 bases). The CDR3 runs 14 residues. Deletions cut 3 bases from V and 5 bases from J, with 16 bases between. Germline assignment: CDR1 GTSNPN and CDR2 SVGIG (reference sequence). The CDR3 region has the DNA TGTGCCTGGAGGACCGGGATCGGGCTGGAGACCCAGTACTTC. This encodes CAWRTGIGLETQYF.

The chain links TRBV30 to TRBJ2-1; 7 bases match TRBD1. V dropped 8 bases and J dropped 2; count of bases not matched to a gene: 9. The length of the CDR3 is 14 residues. Germline loops: CDR1 GTSNPN, CDR2 SVGIG (reference sequence). CDR3 in amino acids: CALSQGDTYNEQFF. CDR3 nucleotides: TGTGCCCTGAGCCAGGGGGACACCTACAATGAGCAGTTCTTC. Full variable domain (remainder filled in from reference TRBV30 and TRBJ2-1): SQTIHQWPATLVQPVGSPLSLECTVEGTSNPNLYWYRQAAGRGLQLLFYSVGIGQISSEVPQNLSASRPQDRQFILSSKKLLLSDSGFYLCALSQGDTYNEQFFGPGTRLTVL.

A few counts support this clone. The chain couples TRBV9 to TRBJ1-6; no clear D. In germline, CDR1 is SGDLS, CDR2 YYNGEE. The CDR3 extends over 12 amino acids. V was shortened by 2 bases and J by 7 bases, with 4 bases between the two germline ends. The CDR3 DNA sequence: TGTGCCAGCAGCGTTGGCAATTCACCCCTCCACTTT. Translating gives CASSVGNSPLHF.

In this sample, this clone turned up a few times. This chain links TRBV6-5 with TRBJ2-2; the D gene could be TRBD1 or TRBD2 (5 bases each). The germline gives CDR1 MNHEY, CDR2 SVGAGI. The CDR3 loop spans 13 amino acids. Trimming removed 4 bases at V and 9 bases at J, with 12 bases between. The CDR3 spells CASSLPGTRELFF. In nucleotides, the CDR3 is TGTGCCAGCAGTTTGCCGGGGACCCGGGAGCTGTTTTTT.

The chain recombines TRBV2 with TRBJ1-2; D possibly corresponds to TRBD1 (5 bases). This CDR3 comprises 15 residues. Germline lookup yields CDR1 SNHLY and CDR2 FYNNEI. Trimming shortened V by 1 base and J by 3 bases, and 12 bases separated the two germline ends. Written as DNA, the CDR3 is TGTGCCAGCAGTGAAGGGGGGTTTGGATACTATGGCTACACCTTC. Amino acid sequence: CASSEGGFGYYGYTF.

The J gene is TRBJ2-3, the V gene TRBV28; 12 bases line up with TRBD1. With 6 bases clipped from V and 2 bases from J, the junction kept 3 bases outside the gene matches. Germline CDR1 and CDR2: MDHEN and SYDVKM. The CDR3 totals 15 residues. The DNA for the CDR3 is TGTGCCAGCAGCACGGGACAGGGGGCCACAGATACGCAGTATTTT. Its protein is CASSTGQGATDTQYF.

About this clone itself: The sample carries other DNA sequences with the same CDR3. The V and J genes are TRBV2 and TRBJ2-7, with D uncertain. Trimming shortened V by 6 bases and J by 4 bases, and 4 bases separated the two germline ends. The CDR3 has 10 amino acids. Germline values: CDR1 SNHLY, CDR2 FYNNEI. CDR3 amino acids: CASRAYEQYF. Here the CDR3 DNA reads TGTGCCAGCAGGGCATACGAGCAGTACTTC.

This chain links TRBV29-1 with TRBJ2-1, with D perhaps assigned TRBD1 or TRBD2 (5 bases each). From germline, CDR1 is SQVTM and CDR2 ANQGSEA. This CDR3 is built from 14 residues. Trimming took 6 bases from V and 6 from J, leaving 18 bases between them. DNA for the CDR3: TGCAGCGTGGAGGAAGGAGTTGGGGGCAATGAGCAGTTCTTC. This gives the protein CSVEEGVGGNEQFF.

In this sample, this clone turned up a few times. V and J are TRBV7-9 and TRBJ1-1; the D gene is possibly TRBD1 (5 bases). The CDR3 totals 14 residues. Germline CDR1 is SEHNR and CDR2 is FQNEAQ (reference sequence). Trimming stripped 1 base from V and 2 bases from J, with 8 bases between. The CDR3 is CASSLGGDNTEAFF. Written as DNA, the CDR3 is TGTGCCAGCAGCTTAGGAGGGGACAACACTGAAGCTTTCTTT.

The rearrangement uses TRBV7-2 and TRBJ1-1; D is uncertain. CDR1 and CDR2 from the germline V gene are SGHTA and FQGNSA. CDR3 length: 13 amino acids. Between the trimmed V and J ends, which lost 1 base and 2 bases, there was a span of 5 bases. This CDR3 is CASSLDSNTEAFF. For the CDR3, the DNA is TGTGCCAGCAGCTTAGATTCTAACACTGAAGCTTTCTTT.

The chain has TRBV2 and TRBJ2-3; 8 bases align to TRBD1. The germline gives CDR1 SNHLY, CDR2 FYNNEI. CDR3 length: 14 amino acids. V was clipped by 6 bases and J by 0 bases; unmatched bases: 2. In DNA, the CDR3 is TGTGCCAGCAGCGACAGGGGCAGCACAGATACGCAGTATTTT. It is translated as CASSDRGSTDTQYF. The variable domain in full, completed from reference TRBV2 and TRBJ2-3, reads EPEVTQTPSHQVTQMGQEVILRCVPISNHLYFYWYRQILGQKVEFLVSFYNNEISEKSEIFDDQFSVERPDGSNFTLKIRSTKLEDSAMYFCASSDRGSTDTQYFGPGTRLTVL.

This clone was observed a few times. This chain joins TRBV29-1 and TRBJ1-6; no clear D gene. The CDR3 length is 14 residues. CDR1 SQVTM and CDR2 ANQGSEA come from the germline V gene. V gave up 1 base and J gave up 5 bases, with 9 bases separating them. The CDR3 sequence is CSVEVSGDNSPLHF. Here the CDR3 DNA reads TGCAGCGTTGAAGTGTCAGGCGATAATTCACCCCTCCACTTT.

This clone was seen a few times. The chain has TRBV30 and TRBJ2-7; perhaps D is TRBD1 or TRBD2 (5 bases each). This CDR3 region has 15 residues. CDR1 and CDR2 from the germline V gene are GTSNPN and SVGIG (reference sequence). V shed 5 bases and J shed 6 bases, with 23 bases lying between them. The DNA of the CDR3 is TGTGCCTGGGTAGGTGGACTCCTCGAAGGGGCCGAGCAGTACTTC. Translating it yields CAWVGGLLEGAEQYF.

J is TRBJ2-3 and V is TRBV4-2; D may be TRBD2 (5 bases). Germline assignment: CDR1 LGHNA and CDR2 YNFKEQ. This CDR3 has 14 amino acids. V was trimmed by 3 bases and J by 2 bases, leaving 9 bases between them. The CDR3 nucleotides read TGTGCCAGCAGCCACGGAGGAGACACAGATACGCAGTATTTT. Its protein is CASSHGGDTDTQYF.

The chain has TRBV2 and TRBJ2-3; D gene ambiguous. In germline, CDR1 is SNHLY, CDR2 FYNNEI. The length of the CDR3 is 13 residues. Trimming pared 6 bases from V and 2 bases from J, leaving 9 bases between. This CDR3 is CASSPALTDTQYF. CDR3 in DNA: TGTGCCAGCAGCCCGGCACTCACAGATACGCAGTATTTT. Together with reference TRBV2 and TRBJ2-3, the CDR3 gives the full variable domain: EPEVTQTPSHQVTQMGQEVILRCVPISNHLYFYWYRQILGQKVEFLVSFYNNEISEKSEIFDDQFSVERPDGSNFTLKIRSTKLEDSAMYFCASSPALTDTQYFGPGTRLTVL.

The chain carries TRBV29-1 and TRBJ1-6; the D is unclear. The V end was cut by 2 bases, the J end by 3 bases, with 8 bases between. The CDR3 length is 14 residues. Germline-derived CDR1 and CDR2 are SQVTM and ANQGSEA. The chain's CDR3 is CSVETEGYNSPLHF. The CDR3, as DNA: TGCAGCGTTGAAACGGAGGGCTATAATTCACCCCTCCACTTT.

V and J are TRBV11-2 and TRBJ2-7, with D maybe TRBD1 (6 bases). Germline CDR1 and CDR2: SGHAT and FQNNGV. V lost 6 bases and J lost 2, with 17 bases in between. CDR3 size: 15 residues. The CDR3 DNA follows: TGTGCCAGCAGTACAGGGAGAAATTTGGCCTACGAGCAGTACTTC. Amino acid sequence: CASSTGRNLAYEQYF.

This clone was counted between two and nine times. V gene TRBV5-6 combines with J gene TRBJ2-1; TRBD2 might be the D (5 bases). Trimming cost V 1 base and J 4 bases, with 9 bases left between them. CDR1 is SGHDT and CDR2 is YYEEEE in the germline V gene. The CDR3 has 14 residues. The CDR3 region is CASSLIVAYNEQFF. CDR3 in DNA: TGTGCCAGCAGCTTGATCGTAGCGTACAATGAGCAGTTCTTC.

The chain links TRBV7-8 to TRBJ2-1; 7 nucleotides match TRBD2. The CDR3 contains 14 residues. The germline V gene has CDR1 SGHVS and CDR2 FQNEAQ. V dropped 7 bases and J dropped 5; count of bases not matched to a gene: 8. CDR3 nucleotide sequence: TGTGCCAGCACCGCGGGGGAGTTAAACAATGAGCAGTTCTTC. Protein product: CASTAGELNNEQFF.

This clone came up a few times. The rearrangement links TRBV5-1 to TRBJ1-1; 8 bases are shared with TRBD1. The CDR3 has 13 amino acids. Germline trimming cut 4 bases from V and 5 bases from J; bases unmatched to any gene: 4. The germline gives CDR1 SGHRS, CDR2 YFSETQ. The CDR3 sequence is CASSQTGGTEAFF. In DNA, the CDR3 is TGCGCCAGCAGCCAAACAGGGGGAACTGAAGCTTTCTTT.

This clone was picked up a small number of times. This chain connects TRBV7-9 to TRBJ2-3; D is unclear. This CDR3 spans 13 amino acids. Germline CDR1 SEHNR, CDR2 FQNEAQ (reference sequence). With 4 bases removed from V and 6 bases from J, the gap between germline ends came to 11 bases. CDR3 sequence reads: CASSSILGDTQYF. CDR3 nucleotide sequence: TGTGCCAGCAGCTCCATATTGGGGGATACGCAGTATTTT.

The genes are TRBV19 and TRBJ1-1; D possibly corresponds to TRBD1 (6 bases). CDR1 and CDR2 from the germline V gene are LNHDA and SQIVND (reference sequence). The ends were cut back, 6 bases at V and 4 bases at J, with 15 bases in the middle. The CDR3 is 14 amino acids. The CDR3 nucleotides read TGTGCCAGTAGAGAATACAGGGAAGGCACTGAAGCTTTCTTT. Translated, it gives CASREYREGTEAFF.

In this sample, this clone turned up a few times. The gene calls are TRBV29-1 and TRBJ2-7; D unclear. Germline CDR1 reads SQVTM; CDR2 reads ANQGSEA. The CDR3 runs 12 residues. V was pared by 4 bases and J by 4 bases, with 11 bases between. The CDR3 DNA reads as TGCAGCGTTGTTACCGGGCAGTACGAGCAGTACTTC. Translated: CSVVTGQYEQYF.